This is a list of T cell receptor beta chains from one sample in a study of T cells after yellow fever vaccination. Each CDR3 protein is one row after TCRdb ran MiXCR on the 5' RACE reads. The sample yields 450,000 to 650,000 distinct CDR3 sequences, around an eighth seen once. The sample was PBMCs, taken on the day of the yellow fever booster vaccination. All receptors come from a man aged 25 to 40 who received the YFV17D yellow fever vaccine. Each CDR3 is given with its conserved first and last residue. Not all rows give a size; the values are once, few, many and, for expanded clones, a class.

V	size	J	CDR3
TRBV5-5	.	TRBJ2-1	CASTGGRVGEQFF
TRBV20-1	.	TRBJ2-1	CSARDSTSGANEQFF
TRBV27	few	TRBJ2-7	CASSLLFGGQQKTYEQYF
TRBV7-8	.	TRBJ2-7	CASSSWDSYEQYF
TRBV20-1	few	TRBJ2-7	CSARSLAGQSYEQYF
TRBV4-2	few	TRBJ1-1	CASSPRQFSWGTEAFF
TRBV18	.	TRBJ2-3	CATQDSTDTQYF
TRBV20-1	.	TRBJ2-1	CSASGRLNEQFF
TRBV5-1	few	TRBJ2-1	CASSLAAGTGGFNEQFF
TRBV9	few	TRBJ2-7	CASSPTGRSGYEQYF
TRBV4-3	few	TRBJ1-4	CASSLMTGSEKLFF
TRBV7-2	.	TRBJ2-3	CASSLAPGGGDTQYF
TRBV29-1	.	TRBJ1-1	CSVYGSQVNTEAFF
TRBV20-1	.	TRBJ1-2	CSAREHRDGYTF
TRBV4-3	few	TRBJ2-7	CASSQSLDFAYEQYF
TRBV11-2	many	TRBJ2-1	CASSYRTGRALEQFF
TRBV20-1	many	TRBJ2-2	CSASPGGELFF
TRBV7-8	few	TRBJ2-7	CAVREDRKSYEQYF
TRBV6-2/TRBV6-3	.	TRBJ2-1	CASLRLAPYNEQFF
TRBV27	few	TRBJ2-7	CASSFGPSGRGEQYF
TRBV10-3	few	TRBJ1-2	CAISQGVRSFGYGYTF
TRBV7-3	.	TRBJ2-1	CASSAMANRDSSTDYNEQFF
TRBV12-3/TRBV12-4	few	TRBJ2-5	CASSVGQGRQETQYF
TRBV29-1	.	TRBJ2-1	CSVGAPGGNEQFF
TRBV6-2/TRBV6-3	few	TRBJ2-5	CASSIEPETQYF
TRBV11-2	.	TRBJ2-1	CASTAGTGRPNEQFF
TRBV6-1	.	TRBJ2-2	CASVARGGFADHGELFF
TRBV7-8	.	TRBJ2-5	CASSPSPSGIQETQYF
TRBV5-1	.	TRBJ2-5	CASSPGAGGVETQYF
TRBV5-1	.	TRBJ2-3	CASSPFSGSTDTQYF
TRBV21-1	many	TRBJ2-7	CASSKEVGQGREQYF
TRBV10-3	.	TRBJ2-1	CATNYPPYEQFF
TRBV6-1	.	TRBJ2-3	CASRPQGPHTDTQYF
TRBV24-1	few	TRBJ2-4	CATSDPRWVAKNIQYF
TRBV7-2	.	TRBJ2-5	CVSSLIHGRFETQYF
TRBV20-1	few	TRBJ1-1	CSAPLRTEAFF
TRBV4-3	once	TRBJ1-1	CASSQDGRPGEAFF
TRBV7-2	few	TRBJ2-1	CASSPGAGASYNEQFF
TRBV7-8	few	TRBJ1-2	CASSLFEDSTNYGYTF
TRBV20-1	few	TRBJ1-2	CSARTGNGYTF
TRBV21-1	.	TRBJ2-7	CASHEQYF
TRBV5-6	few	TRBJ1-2	CASSLIDRRDAGYTF
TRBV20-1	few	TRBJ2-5	CSARGPLGETQYF
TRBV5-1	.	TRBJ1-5	CASSLGGRGTQPQHF
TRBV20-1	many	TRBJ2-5	CSASSSGETQYF
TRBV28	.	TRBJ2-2	CASSFFRGGTGELFF
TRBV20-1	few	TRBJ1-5	CSARSPGTGRNQPQHF
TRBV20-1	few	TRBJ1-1	CSASSLVNTEAFF
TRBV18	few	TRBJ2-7	CASSPDASHEQYF